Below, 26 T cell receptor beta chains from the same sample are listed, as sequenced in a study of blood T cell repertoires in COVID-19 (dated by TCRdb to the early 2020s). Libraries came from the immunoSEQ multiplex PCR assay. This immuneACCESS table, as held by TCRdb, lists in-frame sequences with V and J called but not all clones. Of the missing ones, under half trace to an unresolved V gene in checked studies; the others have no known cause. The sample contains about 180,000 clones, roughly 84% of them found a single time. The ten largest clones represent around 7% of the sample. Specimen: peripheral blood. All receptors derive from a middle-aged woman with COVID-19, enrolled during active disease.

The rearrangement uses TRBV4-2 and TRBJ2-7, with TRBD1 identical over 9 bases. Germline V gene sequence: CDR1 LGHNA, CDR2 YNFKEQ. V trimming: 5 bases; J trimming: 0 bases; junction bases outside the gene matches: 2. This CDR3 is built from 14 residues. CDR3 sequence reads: CASSGTGSSYEQYF. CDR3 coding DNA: TGTGCCAGCAGCGGGACAGGGAGCTCCTACGAGCAGTACTTC.

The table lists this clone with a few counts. CDR3 in amino acids: CASSLAGGTYNEQFF. In DNA form, the CDR3 reads TGTGCCAGCAGCCTAGCGGGGGGTACTTACAATGAGCAGTTCTTC. V and J are TRBV3-1 (or the pseudogene TRBV3-2) and TRBJ2-1; 10 nucleotides line up with TRBD2. The V and J ends lost 4 bases and 4 bases, in that order; junction bases with no gene match: 4. Germline V gives CDR1 LGHDT, CDR2 YNNKEL (reference sequence). CDR3 length: 15 amino acids.

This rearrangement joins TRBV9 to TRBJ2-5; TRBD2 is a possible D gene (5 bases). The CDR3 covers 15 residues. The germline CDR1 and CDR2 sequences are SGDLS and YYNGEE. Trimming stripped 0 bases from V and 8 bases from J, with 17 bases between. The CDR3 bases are TGTGCCAGCAGCGTAGGCGCGGGTGGTGGTATCACCCAGTACTTC. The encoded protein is CASSVGAGGGITQYF.

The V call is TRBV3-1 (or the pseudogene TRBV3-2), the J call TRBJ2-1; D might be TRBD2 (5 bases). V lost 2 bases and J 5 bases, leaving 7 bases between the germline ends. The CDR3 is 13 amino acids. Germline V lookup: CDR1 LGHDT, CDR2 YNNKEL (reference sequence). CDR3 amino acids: CASSQIGDNEQFF. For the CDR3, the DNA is TGTGCCAGCAGCCAAATCGGGGACAATGAGCAGTTCTTC.

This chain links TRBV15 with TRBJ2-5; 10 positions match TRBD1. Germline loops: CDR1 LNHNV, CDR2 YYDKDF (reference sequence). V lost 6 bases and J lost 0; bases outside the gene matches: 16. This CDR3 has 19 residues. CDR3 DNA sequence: TGTGCCACCAGGATAAAGGGGGGACAGGGGCAAAACTACCAAGAGACCCAGTACTTC. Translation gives CATRIKGGQGQNYQETQYF.

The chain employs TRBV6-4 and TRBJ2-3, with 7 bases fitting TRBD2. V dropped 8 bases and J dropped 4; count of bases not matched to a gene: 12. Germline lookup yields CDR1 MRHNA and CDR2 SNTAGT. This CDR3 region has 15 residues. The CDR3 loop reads CASGLSGAPSDTQYF. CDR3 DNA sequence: TGTGCCAGCGGACTCAGCGGGGCCCCTTCAGATACGCAGTATTTT.

The CDR3: CASSPVESGAGSPLHF. In DNA, the CDR3 is TGTGCCAGCAGCCCCGTAGAAAGTGGGGCAGGGTCACCCCTCCACTTT. This chain joins TRBV11-2 and TRBJ1-6, with D possibly being TRBD1 (5 bases). Between the trimmed V and J ends, which lost 5 bases and 10 bases, there was a span of 21 bases. The germline gives CDR1 SGHAT, CDR2 FQNNGV. The CDR3 is 16 residues long.

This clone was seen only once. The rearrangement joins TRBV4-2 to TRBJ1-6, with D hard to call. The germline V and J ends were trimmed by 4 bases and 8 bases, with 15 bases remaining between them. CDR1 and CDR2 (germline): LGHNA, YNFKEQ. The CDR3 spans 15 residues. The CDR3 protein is CASSREITQDSPLHF. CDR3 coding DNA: TGTGCCAGCAGCCGGGAGATAACGCAGGATTCACCCCTCCACTTT.

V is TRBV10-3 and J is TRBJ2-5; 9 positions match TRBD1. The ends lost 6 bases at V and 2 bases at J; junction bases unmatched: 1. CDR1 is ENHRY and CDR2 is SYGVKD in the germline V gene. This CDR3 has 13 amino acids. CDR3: CAIRGTGQETQYF. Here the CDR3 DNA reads TGTGCCATCAGGGGGACAGGGCAAGAGACCCAGTACTTC.

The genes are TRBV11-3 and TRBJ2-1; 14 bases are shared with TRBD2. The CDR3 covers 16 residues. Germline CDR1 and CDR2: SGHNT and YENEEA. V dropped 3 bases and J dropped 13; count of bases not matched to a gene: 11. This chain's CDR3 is CASSLTGTSGRSGQFF. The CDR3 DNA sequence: TGTGCCAGCAGCTTGACAGGGACTAGCGGGAGATCCGGTCAGTTCTTC.

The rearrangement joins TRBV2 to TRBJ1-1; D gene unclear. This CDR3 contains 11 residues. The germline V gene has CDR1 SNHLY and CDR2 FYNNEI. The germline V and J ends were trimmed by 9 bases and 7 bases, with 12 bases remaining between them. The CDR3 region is CARGGGGEAFF. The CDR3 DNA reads TGTGCCAGAGGAGGCGGCGGTGAAGCTTTCTTT.

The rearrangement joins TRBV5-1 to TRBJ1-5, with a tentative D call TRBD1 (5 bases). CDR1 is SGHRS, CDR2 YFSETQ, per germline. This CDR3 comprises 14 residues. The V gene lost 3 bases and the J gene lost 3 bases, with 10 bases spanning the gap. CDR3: CASSSQGNNQPQHF. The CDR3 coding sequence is TGCGCCAGCAGCTCCCAGGGAAACAATCAGCCCCAGCATTTT.

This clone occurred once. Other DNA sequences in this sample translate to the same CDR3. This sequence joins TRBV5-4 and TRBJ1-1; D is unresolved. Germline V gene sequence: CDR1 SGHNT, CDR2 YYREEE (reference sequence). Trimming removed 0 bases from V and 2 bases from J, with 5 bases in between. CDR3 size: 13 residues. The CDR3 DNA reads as TGTGCCAGCAGCTTGGACAGAAACACTGAAGCTTTCTTT. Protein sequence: CASSLDRNTEAFF.

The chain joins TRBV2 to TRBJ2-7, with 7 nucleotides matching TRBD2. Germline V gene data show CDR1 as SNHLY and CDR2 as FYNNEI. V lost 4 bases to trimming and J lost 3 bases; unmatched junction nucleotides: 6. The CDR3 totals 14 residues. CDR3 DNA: TGTGCCAGCAGTGTAGGGACTACGAACTACGAGCAGTACTTC. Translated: CASSVGTTNYEQYF.

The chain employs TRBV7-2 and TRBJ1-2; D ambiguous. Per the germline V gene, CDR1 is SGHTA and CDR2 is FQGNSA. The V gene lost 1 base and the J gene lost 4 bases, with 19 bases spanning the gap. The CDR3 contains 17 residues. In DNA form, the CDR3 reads TGTGCCAGCAGCTTAGTCTCGCCGATCGCGCAAAGCTATGGCTACACCTTC. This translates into CASSLVSPIAQSYGYTF.

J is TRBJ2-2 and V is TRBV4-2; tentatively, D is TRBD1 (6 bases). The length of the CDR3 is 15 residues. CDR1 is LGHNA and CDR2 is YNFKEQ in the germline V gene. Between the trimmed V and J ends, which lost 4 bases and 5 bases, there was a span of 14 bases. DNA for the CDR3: TGTGCCAGCAGCCCTTCTGGGGGCGGGACCGGGGAGCTGTTTTTT. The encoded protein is CASSPSGGGTGELFF.

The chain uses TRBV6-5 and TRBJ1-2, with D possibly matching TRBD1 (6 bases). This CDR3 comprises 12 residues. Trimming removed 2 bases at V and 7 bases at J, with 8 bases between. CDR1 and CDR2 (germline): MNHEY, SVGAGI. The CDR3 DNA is TGTGCCAGCAGTTACGTAGGGGGTGGCTACACCTTC. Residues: CASSYVGGGYTF.

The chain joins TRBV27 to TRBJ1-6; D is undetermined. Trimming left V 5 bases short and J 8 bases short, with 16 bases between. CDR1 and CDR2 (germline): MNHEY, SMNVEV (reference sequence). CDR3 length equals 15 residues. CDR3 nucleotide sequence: TGTGCCAGCAGTGGGCCCGGTGTGTACCATTCACCCCTCCACTTT. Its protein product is CASSGPGVYHSPLHF.

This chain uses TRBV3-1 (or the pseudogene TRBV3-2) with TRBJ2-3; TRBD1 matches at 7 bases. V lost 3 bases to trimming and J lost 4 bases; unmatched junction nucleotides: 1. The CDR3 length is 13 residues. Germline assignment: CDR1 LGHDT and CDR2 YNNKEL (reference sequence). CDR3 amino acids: CASSQRGPDTQYF. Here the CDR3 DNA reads TGTGCCAGCAGCCAGAGGGGGCCAGATACGCAGTATTTT.

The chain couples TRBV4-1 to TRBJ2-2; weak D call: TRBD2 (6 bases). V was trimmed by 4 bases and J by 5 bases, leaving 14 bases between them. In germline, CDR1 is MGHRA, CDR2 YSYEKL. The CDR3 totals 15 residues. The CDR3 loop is CASSPERGVTGELFF. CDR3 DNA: TGCGCCAGCAGCCCAGAACGCGGGGTAACCGGGGAGCTGTTTTTT.

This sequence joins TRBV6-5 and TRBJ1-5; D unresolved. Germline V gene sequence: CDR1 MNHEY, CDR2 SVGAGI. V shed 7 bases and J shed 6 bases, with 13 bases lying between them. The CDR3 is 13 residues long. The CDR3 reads CASIGEVGQPQHF. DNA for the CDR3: TGTGCCAGCATCGGGGAAGTCGGTCAGCCCCAGCATTTT.

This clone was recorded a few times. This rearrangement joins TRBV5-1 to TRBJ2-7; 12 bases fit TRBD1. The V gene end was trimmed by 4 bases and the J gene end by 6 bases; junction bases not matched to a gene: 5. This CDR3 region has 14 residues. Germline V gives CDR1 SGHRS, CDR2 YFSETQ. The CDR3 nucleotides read TGCGCCAGCAGCATCGGGACAGGGGGCTTCGAGCAGTACTTC. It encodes CASSIGTGGFEQYF. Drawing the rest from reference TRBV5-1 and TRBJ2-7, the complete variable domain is KAGVTQTPRYLIKTRGQQVTLSCSPISGHRSVSWYQQTPGQGLQFLFEYFSETQRNKGNFPGRFSGRQFSNSRSEMNVSTLELGDSALYLCASSIGTGGFEQYFGPGTRLTVT.

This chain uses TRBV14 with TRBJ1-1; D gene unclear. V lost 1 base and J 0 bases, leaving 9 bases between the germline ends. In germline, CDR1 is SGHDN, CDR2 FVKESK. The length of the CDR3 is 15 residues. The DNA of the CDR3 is TGTGCCAGCAGCCAAGTTAACAGTCTGAACACTGAAGCTTTCTTT. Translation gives CASSQVNSLNTEAFF. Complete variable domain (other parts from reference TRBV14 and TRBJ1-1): EAGVTQFPSHSVIEKGQTVTLRCDPISGHDNLYWYRRVMGKEIKFLLHFVKESKQDESGMPNNRFLAERTGGTYSTLKVQPAELEDSGVYFCASSQVNSLNTEAFFGQGTRLTVV.

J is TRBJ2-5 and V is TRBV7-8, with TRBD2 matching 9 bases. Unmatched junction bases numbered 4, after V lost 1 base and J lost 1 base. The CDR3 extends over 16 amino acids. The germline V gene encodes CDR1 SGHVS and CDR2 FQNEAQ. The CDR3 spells CASSLGSSGVQETQYF. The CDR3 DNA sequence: TGTGCCAGCAGCTTAGGGTCTAGCGGGGTCCAAGAGACCCAGTACTTC. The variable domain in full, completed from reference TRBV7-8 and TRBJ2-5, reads GAGVSQSPRYKVAKRGQDVALRCDPISGHVSLFWYQQALGQGPEFLTYFQNEAQLDKSGLPSDRFFAERPEGSVSTLKIQRTQQEDSAVYLCASSLGSSGVQETQYFGPGTRLLVL.

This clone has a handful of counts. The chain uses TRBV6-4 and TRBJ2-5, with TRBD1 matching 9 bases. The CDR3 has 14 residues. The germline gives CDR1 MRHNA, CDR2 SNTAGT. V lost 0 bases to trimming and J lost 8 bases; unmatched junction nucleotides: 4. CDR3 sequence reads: CASSDSADRGTQYF. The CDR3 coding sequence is TGTGCCAGCAGTGACTCGGCGGACAGGGGAACCCAGTACTTC.

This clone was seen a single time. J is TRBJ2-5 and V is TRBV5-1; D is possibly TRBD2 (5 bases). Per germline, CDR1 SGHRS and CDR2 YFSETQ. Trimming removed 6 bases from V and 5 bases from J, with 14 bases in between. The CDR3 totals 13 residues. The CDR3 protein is CASNPGGRETQYF. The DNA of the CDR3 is TGCGCCAGCAACCCCGGCGGGCGGGAGACCCAGTACTTC. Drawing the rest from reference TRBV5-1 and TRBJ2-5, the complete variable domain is KAGVTQTPRYLIKTRGQQVTLSCSPISGHRSVSWYQQTPGQGLQFLFEYFSETQRNKGNFPGRFSGRQFSNSRSEMNVSTLELGDSALYLCASNPGGRETQYFGPGTRLLVL.